This T cell receptor beta chain was observed in a study of molecular identifiers for immune sequencing clone quantification. Study observations and caveats: A shared barcode on identical TCR molecules could lead to underestimated sizes for highly expanded clones.

The naive CD8 libraries originated from between about 17,000 and 1,000,000 sorted cells and drew on 10%, 30% or 50% RNA. Sorting isolated naive CD8 T cells as CD8+CD4-CCR7+CD45RA+ events. Both previously described methods and listed TCR primers were employed to make bulk TCR libraries. TCRdb reanalysed the PCR reads using MiXCR and keeps one entry per CDR3 protein. The sample carries some 590,000 distinct CDR3 sequences, approximately 24% recorded once. As concerns this clonotype: Its antigen remains unknown.

Sequenced sample: naive CD8+ T cells from blood, with Jurkat cell RNA spiked in. The subset here: FACS-sorted CD8+CD4-CCR7+CD45RA+ naive T cells. The receptor's source is a human donor in good health. Some libraries in this study had Jurkat cell RNA spiked in.

This CDR3 is CASSDSTSGIYNEQFF. In DNA form, the CDR3 reads TGTGCCAGCAGTGATTCGACTAGCGGGATTTACAATGAGCAGTTCTTC. The chain is built from TRBV12-3 or TRBV12-4 and TRBJ2-1, with 11 nucleotides matching TRBD2. V gave up 5 bases and J gave up 4 bases; unmatched junction bases: 7. The length of the CDR3 is 16 residues.